This TCR beta chain emerged from a study of blood T cell repertoires in COVID-19. Study as a whole: PBMCs, B-cell-depleted T cells, or T cells provided the cDNA or gDNA that made up the material.

The germline gives CDR1 KGHSH, CDR2 LQKENI. CDR3 size: 15 residues. The V end lost 5 bases, the J end lost 3 bases, and 13 bases lay between the germline ends. The authors' processing: Using reference gene primer amplification, nucleated cell counts were estimated. This table comes from immunoSEQ multiplex PCR, and its TCRdb copy is limited to in-frame clones, with some not included. V, J and clone size are taken as reported in that table, and D and trimming were inferred from the DNA itself. The table records about 89,000 clones, about 96% of them present only once. The clonotype comes from a human donor with active COVID-19. The donor label of this sample is uncertain. This chain uses TRBV18 with TRBJ1-4, with D possibly being TRBD1 (6 bases). Material for sequencing was peripheral blood. The CDR3 DNA is TGTGCCAGCTCAGCCATAGGGGGAGCTAATGAAAAACTGTTTTTT. As protein: CASSAIGGANEKLFF.